One and the same sample provided the 8 T cell receptor beta chains below, sequenced in a study of post-analysis software for immune sequencing data. Overall study results and limits: Relative to controls, patients had about 5 TRBV segments at higher frequency, with TRBV5-6, TRBV5-1 and TRBV20-1 among these.

No antigens are known for them. The TCR beta cDNA libraries contained unique molecular identifiers. Via MiXCR, TCRdb re-called the PCR reads, giving one row per CDR3 protein. The sample has a few hundred thousand distinct CDR3 sequences, approximately 39% seen once. Sequenced: blood. The receptors come from a girl aged 2 to 9 with multiple sclerosis.

This clonotype occurred a few times. This rearrangement joins TRBV12-3 or TRBV12-4 to TRBJ2-1; 9 bases are a match to TRBD1. With V trimmed by 3 bases and J by 5 bases, 2 bases remained unmatched. CDR3 length: 14 residues. CDR3 region: CASSLRDRDNEQFF. The CDR3 DNA sequence: TGTGCCAGCAGTTTGAGGGACAGGGACAATGAGCAGTTCTTC.

This chain uses TRBV12-3 or TRBV12-4 with TRBJ2-1; weak D call: TRBD1 (6 bases). CDR3 length equals 12 residues. Trimming shortened V by 6 bases and J by 9 bases, and 12 bases separated the two germline ends. DNA of the CDR3: TGTGCCAGCAGCCAAACAGGGTTTGAGCAGTTCTTC. This encodes CASSQTGFEQFF.

This rearrangement joins TRBV20-1 to TRBJ1-4, with D tentatively TRBD1 (6 bases). CDR1 DFQATT and CDR2 SNEGSKA come from the germline V gene (reference sequence). V lost 3 bases and J 0 bases, leaving 17 bases between the germline ends. This CDR3 spans 17 amino acids. The chain's CDR3 is CSARTGRGLATNEKLFF. The CDR3 DNA reads TGCAGTGCTAGGACAGGAAGGGGCCTTGCAACTAATGAAAAACTGTTTTTT.

V usage is TRBV29-1 and J usage is TRBJ2-5; 8 nucleotides align to TRBD1. Germline CDR1 reads SQVTM; CDR2 reads ANQGSEA. There are 13 residues in the CDR3. Trimming took 7 bases from V and 1 from J; bases not matched to a gene: 5. The CDR3 DNA follows: TGCAGCGCCCCCGGGACAGGCCAAGAGACCCAGTACTTC. It yields the protein CSAPGTGQETQYF.

J is TRBJ2-4 and V is TRBV28; 7 bases map to TRBD2. Trimming at V came to 5 bases and at J to 13 bases, leaving 20 bases not matched to a gene. In germline, CDR1 is MDHEN, CDR2 SYDVKM. The CDR3 totals 16 residues. The CDR3 DNA is TGTGCCAGCAGTCCCTGGCGGGAGCCCTCCTACAATGAGCAGTACTTC. This sequence encodes CASSPWREPSYNEQYF.

The chain joins TRBV5-5 to TRBJ2-5, with a tentative D call TRBD2 (5 bases). Near its end, the DNA agrees better with TRBJ2-7, so the J call may be wrong. Germline V gene data show CDR1 as SGHKS and CDR2 as YYEKEE (reference sequence). The CDR3 contains 13 residues. The CDR3: CASSWGVGDEQYF. As DNA, the CDR3 is TGTGCCAGCAGCTGGGGTGTCGGGGACGAGCAGTACTTC.

V and J are TRBV20-1 and TRBJ2-7; 8 bases map to TRBD1. The V segment lost 0 bases and the J segment 0 bases; nucleotides outside the gene matches: 7. The CDR3 runs to 16 residues. Per germline, CDR1 DFQATT and CDR2 SNEGSKA (reference sequence). As DNA, the CDR3 is TGCAGTGCTAGAGATAGGGAAGGACAGGGCTCCTACGAGCAGTACTTC. It translates to CSARDREGQGSYEQYF.

The chain uses TRBV25-1 and TRBJ2-7, with a possible D match to TRBD1 (6 bases). This CDR3 is built from 13 residues. Germline V CDR1 and CDR2: MGHDK, SYGVNS. Trimming stripped 1 base from V and 2 bases from J, with 6 bases between. The CDR3, as DNA: TGTGCCAGCAGTGAATGGGACACCTACGAGCAGTACTTC. Its translation is CASSEWDTYEQYF.